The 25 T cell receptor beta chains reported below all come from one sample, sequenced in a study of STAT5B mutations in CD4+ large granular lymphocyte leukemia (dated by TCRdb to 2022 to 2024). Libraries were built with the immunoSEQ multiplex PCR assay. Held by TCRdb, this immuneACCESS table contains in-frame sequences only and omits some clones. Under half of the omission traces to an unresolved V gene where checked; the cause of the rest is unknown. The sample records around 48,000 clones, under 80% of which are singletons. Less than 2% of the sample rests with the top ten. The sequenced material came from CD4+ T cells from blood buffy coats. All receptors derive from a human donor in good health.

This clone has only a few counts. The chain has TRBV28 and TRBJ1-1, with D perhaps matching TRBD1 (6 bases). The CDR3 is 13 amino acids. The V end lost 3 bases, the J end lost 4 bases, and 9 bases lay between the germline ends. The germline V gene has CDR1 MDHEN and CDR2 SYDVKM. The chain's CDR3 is CASSLGGGTEAFF. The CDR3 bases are TGTGCCAGCAGTTTGGGAGGGGGCACTGAAGCTTTCTTT.

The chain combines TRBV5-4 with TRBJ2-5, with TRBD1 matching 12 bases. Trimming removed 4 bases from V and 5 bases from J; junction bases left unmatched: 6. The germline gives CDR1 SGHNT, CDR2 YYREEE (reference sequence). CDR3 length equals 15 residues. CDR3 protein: CASSPGTGGWETQYF. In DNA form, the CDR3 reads TGTGCCAGCAGCCCCGGGACAGGGGGCTGGGAGACCCAGTACTTC. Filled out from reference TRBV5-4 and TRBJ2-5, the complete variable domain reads ETGVTQSPTHLIKTRGQQVTLRCSSQSGHNTVSWYQQALGQGPQFIFQYYREEENGRGNFPPRFSGLQFPNYSSELNVNALELDDSALYLCASSPGTGGWETQYFGPGTRLLVL.

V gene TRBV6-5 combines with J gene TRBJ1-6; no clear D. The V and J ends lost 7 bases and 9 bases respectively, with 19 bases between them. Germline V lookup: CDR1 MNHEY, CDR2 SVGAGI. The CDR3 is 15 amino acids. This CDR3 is CASTRNTPSGSPLHF. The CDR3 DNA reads TGTGCCAGCACCAGGAATACGCCTAGCGGTTCACCCCTCCACTTT.

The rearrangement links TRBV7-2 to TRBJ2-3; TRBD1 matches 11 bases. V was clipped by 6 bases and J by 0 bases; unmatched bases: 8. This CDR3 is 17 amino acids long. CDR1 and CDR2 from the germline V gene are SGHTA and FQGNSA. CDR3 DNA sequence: TGTGCCAGCAGTTGGACAGGGGGCTTGCATAGCACAGATACGCAGTATTTT. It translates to CASSWTGGLHSTDTQYF.

The CDR3 DNA is TGTGCCAGCAGTTTTTTGGACTATCAGTACGAGCAGTACTTC. Residues: CASSFLDYQYEQYF. The chain couples TRBV6-5 to TRBJ2-7; TRBD2 might be the D (6 bases). This CDR3 is 14 amino acids long. CDR1 and CDR2 (germline): MNHEY, SVGAGI. V was clipped by 4 bases and J by 4 bases, with 14 bases between them.

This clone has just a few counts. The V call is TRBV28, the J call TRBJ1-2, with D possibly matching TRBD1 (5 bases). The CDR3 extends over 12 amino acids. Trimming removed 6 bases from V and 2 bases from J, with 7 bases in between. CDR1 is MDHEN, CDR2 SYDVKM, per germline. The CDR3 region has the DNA TGTGCCAGCAGCCAGGGAAACTATGGCTACACCTTC. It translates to CASSQGNYGYTF.

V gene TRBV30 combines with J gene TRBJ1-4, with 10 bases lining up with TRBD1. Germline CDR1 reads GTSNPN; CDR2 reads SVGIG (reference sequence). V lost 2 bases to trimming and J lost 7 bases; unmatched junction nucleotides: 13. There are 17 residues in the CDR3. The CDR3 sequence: CAWSPYGGTGVGEKLFF. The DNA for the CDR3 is TGTGCCTGGAGTCCGTACGGGGGGACAGGGGTTGGTGAAAAACTGTTTTTT.

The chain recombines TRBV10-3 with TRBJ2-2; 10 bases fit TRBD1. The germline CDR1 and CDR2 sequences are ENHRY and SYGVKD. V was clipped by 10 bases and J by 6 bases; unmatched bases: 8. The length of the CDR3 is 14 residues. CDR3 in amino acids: CATGPGQGPGELFF. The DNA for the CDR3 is TGTGCCACCGGCCCGGGACAGGGGCCCGGGGAGCTGTTTTTT.

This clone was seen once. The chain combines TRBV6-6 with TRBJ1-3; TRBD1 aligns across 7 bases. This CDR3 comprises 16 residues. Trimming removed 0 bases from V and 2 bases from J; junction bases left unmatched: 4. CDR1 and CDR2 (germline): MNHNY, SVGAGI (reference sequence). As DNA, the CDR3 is TGTGCCAGCAGTTACTCGAGACAGGGAGCTGGAAACACCATATATTTT. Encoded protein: CASSYSRQGAGNTIYF.

CDR3 sequence: CASSKALEWDSSWYEQYV. Written as DNA, the CDR3 is TGTGCCAGCAGCAAAGCCCTCGAGTGGGACAGTTCATGGTACGAGCAGTACGTC. The genes are TRBV21-1 and TRBJ2-7; the table's TRBD1 call for D was not verified on the DNA. TRBV21-1 is a listed pseudogene. The CDR3 is 18 amino acids.

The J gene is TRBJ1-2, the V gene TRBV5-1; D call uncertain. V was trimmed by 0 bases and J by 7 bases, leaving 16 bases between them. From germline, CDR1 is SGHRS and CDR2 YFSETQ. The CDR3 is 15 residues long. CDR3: CASSLDGPPLAGYTF. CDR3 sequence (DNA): TGCGCCAGCAGCTTGGATGGCCCACCGCTGGCTGGCTACACCTTC.

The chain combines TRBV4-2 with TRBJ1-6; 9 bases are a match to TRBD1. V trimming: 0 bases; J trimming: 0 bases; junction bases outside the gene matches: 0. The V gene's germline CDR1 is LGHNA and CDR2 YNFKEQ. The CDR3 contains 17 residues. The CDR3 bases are TGTGCCAGCAGCCAAGAGACAGGGGGCTCCTATAATTCACCCCTCCACTTT. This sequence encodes CASSQETGGSYNSPLHF.

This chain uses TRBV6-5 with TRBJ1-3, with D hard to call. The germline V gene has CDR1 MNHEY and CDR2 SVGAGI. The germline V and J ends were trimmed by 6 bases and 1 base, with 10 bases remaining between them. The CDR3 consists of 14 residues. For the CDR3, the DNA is TGTGCCAGCAGAAAGACGGTTTCTGGAAACACCATATATTTT. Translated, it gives CASRKTVSGNTIYF.

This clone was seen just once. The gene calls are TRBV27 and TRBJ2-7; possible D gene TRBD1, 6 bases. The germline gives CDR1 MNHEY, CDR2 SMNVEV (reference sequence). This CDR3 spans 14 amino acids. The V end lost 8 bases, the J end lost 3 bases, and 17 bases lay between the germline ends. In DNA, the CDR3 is TGTGCCAGCGGGGTCGGCGACAGGATCTACGAGCAGTACTTC. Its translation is CASGVGDRIYEQYF.

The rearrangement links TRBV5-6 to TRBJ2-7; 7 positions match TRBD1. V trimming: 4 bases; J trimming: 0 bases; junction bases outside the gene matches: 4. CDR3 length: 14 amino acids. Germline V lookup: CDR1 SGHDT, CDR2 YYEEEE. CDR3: CASSHRGNSYEQYV. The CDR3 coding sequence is TGTGCCAGCAGCCACAGGGGCAACTCCTACGAGCAGTACGTC.

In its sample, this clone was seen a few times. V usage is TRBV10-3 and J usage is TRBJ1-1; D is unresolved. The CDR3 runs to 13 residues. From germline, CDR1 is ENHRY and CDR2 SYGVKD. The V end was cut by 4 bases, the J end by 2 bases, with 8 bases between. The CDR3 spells CAISVDGNTEAFF. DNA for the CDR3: TGTGCCATCAGTGTCGACGGAAACACTGAAGCTTTCTTT.

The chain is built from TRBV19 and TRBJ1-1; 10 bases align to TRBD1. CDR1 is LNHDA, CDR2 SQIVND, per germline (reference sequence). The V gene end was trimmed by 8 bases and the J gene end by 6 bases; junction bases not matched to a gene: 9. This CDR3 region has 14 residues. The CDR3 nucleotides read TGTGCCAGTGGGGACAGGGGAGGTGTTCCTGAAGCTTTCTTT. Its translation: CASGDRGGVPEAFF. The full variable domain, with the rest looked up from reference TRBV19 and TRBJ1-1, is DGGITQSPKYLFRKEGQNVTLSCEQNLNHDAMYWYRQDPGQGLRLIYYSQIVNDFQKGDIAEGYSVSREKKESFPLTVTSAQKNPTAFYLCASGDRGGVPEAFFGQGTRLTVV.

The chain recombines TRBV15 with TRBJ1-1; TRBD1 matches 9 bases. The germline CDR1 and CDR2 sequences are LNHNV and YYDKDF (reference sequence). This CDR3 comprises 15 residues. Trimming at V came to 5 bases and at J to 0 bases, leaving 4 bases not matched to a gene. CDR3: CATSEQGAMNTEAFF. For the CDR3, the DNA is TGTGCCACCAGCGAACAGGGGGCTATGAACACTGAAGCTTTCTTT.

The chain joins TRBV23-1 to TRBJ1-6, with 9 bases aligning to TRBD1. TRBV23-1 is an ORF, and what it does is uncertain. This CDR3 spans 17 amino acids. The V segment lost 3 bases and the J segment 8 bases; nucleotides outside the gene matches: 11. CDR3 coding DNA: TGCGCCAGCAGTCATATCACAGGGGGCGGGCAGCATTCACCCCTCCACTTT. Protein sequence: CASSHITGGGQHSPLHF.

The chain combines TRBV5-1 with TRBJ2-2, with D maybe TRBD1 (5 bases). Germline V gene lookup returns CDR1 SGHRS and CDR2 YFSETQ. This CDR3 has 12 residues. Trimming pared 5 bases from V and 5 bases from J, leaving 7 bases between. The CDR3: CASSSGTGELFF. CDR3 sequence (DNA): TGCGCCAGCAGTTCAGGGACCGGGGAGCTGTTTTTT.

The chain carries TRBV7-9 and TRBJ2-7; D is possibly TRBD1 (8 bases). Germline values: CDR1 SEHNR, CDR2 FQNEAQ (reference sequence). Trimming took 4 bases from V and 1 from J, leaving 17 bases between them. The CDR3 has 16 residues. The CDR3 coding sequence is TGTGCCAGCAGCTCCCCGACAGGGGAGGGGTCCTACGAGCAGTACTTC. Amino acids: CASSSPTGEGSYEQYF.

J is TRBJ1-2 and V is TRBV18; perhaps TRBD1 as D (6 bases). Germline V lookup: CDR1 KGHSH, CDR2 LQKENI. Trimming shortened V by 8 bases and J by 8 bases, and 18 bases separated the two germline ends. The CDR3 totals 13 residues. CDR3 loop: CASEPPGGRGYTF. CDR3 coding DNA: TGTGCCAGCGAACCCCCGGGGGGGCGAGGCTACACCTTC.

In nucleotides, the CDR3 is TGCAGCGTTAGAGGGTCAGGAGTGAACACTGAAGCTTTCTTT. Translated, it gives CSVRGSGVNTEAFF. This chain joins TRBV29-1 and TRBJ1-1; D gene ambiguous. From germline, CDR1 is SQVTM and CDR2 ANQGSEA. The CDR3 is 14 residues long. Between the trimmed V and J ends, which lost 5 bases and 0 bases, there was a span of 13 bases.

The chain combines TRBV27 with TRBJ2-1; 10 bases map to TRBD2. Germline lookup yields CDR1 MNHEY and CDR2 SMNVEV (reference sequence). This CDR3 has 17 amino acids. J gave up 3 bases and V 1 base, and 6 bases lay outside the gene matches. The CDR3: CASSLWGLAGGYNEQFF. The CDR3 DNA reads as TGTGCCAGCAGTTTATGGGGCTTAGCGGGGGGCTACAATGAGCAGTTCTTC.

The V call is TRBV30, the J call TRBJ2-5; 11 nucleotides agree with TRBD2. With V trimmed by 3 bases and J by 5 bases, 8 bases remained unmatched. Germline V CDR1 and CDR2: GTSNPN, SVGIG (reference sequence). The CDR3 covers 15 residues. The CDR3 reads CAWSGGLAEGETQYF. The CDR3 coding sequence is TGTGCCTGGAGCGGGGGACTAGCGGAGGGGGAGACCCAGTACTTC.